Listed below are T cell receptor beta chains from one sample, sequenced in a study of cytomegalovirus exposure and HLA in healthy donors. This table comes from immunoSEQ multiplex PCR, and its TCRdb copy is limited to in-frame clones, with some not included. The sample holds about 120,000 clones, around 86% seen once. The sample taken for sequencing was PBMCs. All receptors derive from a man aged 25 to 40 in good health and CMV-seronegative. Each CDR3 is given with its conserved first and last residue. The D gene is left open where the match is weak. Clone size is shown for a subset of rows, as once, few, many or a class of expanded clone.

j_call	d_call	v_call	clone_size	cdr3_nt	cdr3_aa
TRBJ1-1	TRBD1	TRBV28	.	TGTGCCAGCAGTTGGGGTCCAGGGGGCACTGAAGCTTTCTTT	CASSWGPGGTEAFF
TRBJ1-2	TRBD1	TRBV19	.	TGTGCCAGTAGTACACTTTCCGGGACAGTTGGCTACACCTTC	CASSTLSGTVGYTF
TRBJ1-2	TRBD1	TRBV6-1	.	TGTGCCAGCAGTGACGGACAGGGGGCCTATGGCTACACCTTC	CASSDGQGAYGYTF
TRBJ1-4	.	TRBV7-6	.	TGTGCCAGCAGCTTAAACAGGGCTCCGAAAGAAAAACTGTTTTTT	CASSLNRAPKEKLFF
TRBJ2-7	.	TRBV10-3	.	TGTGCCATCAGTGTGACAGGGAGGAATAGAGTTCGCGTCGAGCAGTACTTC	CAISVTGRNRVRVEQYF
TRBJ1-6	TRBD1	TRBV4-1	.	TGCGCCAGCAGCCAGAGACAGGGTGGGACACCCCTCCACTTT	CASSQRQGGTPLHF
TRBJ1-2	.	TRBV27	.	TGTGCCAGCCGGCCCGGTCTGGAGGGCTATGGCTACACCTTC	CASRPGLEGYGYTF
TRBJ1-2	.	TRBV9	.	TGTGCCAGCAGCGTAGCTACCGGGTCCTATGGCTACACCTTC	CASSVATGSYGYTF
TRBJ1-1	.	TRBV5-1	.	TGCGCCAGCAGCCGCAGGGATGGAAACACTGAAGCTTTCTTT	CASSRRDGNTEAFF
TRBJ2-3	.	TRBV9	.	TGTGCCAGCAGCGGGGGGCGGGCAGATACGCAGTATTTT	CASSGGRADTQYF
TRBJ1-1	TRBD1	TRBV7-9	.	TGTGCCAGCAGCTTAGAAACAGGGGGCAAGTACACTGAAGCTTTCTTT	CASSLETGGKYTEAFF
TRBJ2-7	.	TRBV2	.	TGTGCCAGCAGTGAACAGGGCTTGGGGTACGAGCAGTACTTC	CASSEQGLGYEQYF
TRBJ2-5	TRBD2	TRBV9	.	TGTGCCAGCAGCGCGCTAGCGGGGGGCCGGGAGACCCAGTACTTC	CASSALAGGRETQYF
TRBJ1-6	.	TRBV5-3	once	TGTGCCAGAAGCTTGCGCAGGGGAAGTAATTCACCCCTCCACTTT	CARSLRRGSNSPLHF
TRBJ2-5	.	TRBV28	once	TGTGCCAGCAGTTCGATACGACTTAACGGGTACCAAGAGACCCAGTACTTC	CASSSIRLNGYQETQYF
TRBJ2-5	TRBD2	TRBV19	.	TGTGCCAGTAGTCGGACTAGCCAGGAGACCCAGTACTTC	CASSRTSQETQYF
TRBJ1-2	.	TRBV23-1	.	TGCGCCAGCAGTCAATCACGAGGCATGTTCTATGGCTACACCTTC	CASSQSRGMFYGYTF
TRBJ2-5	TRBD1	TRBV29-1	.	TGCAGCGATTCAGGGGGAGAGACCCAGTACTTC	CSDSGGETQYF
TRBJ1-5	.	TRBV4-1	.	TGCGCCAGCAGCCAAGATGGGAGGAACGGCCGTCAGCATTTT	CASSQDGRNGRQHF
TRBJ2-6	.	TRBV28	.	TGTGCCAGCAGTCCCCCAGGGCCTGGGGCCAACGTCCTGACTTTC	CASSPPGPGANVLTF
TRBJ2-7	.	TRBV6-5	few	TGTGCCAGCAGTTACTCGACAGGACTGGCTGGCGAGCAGTACTTC	CASSYSTGLAGEQYF
TRBJ1-1	TRBD1	TRBV30	.	TGTGCCTGGAGTGTGGACAGGGTAATCACTGAAGCTTTCTTT	CAWSVDRVITEAFF
TRBJ2-2	TRBD1	TRBV6-5	once	TGTGCCAGCAGTAGGGACAGGGCCACCGGGGAGCTGTTTTTT	CASSRDRATGELFF
TRBJ1-4	.	TRBV7-2	.	TGTGCCAGCAGCTTACAGGGTGAAAAACTGTTTTTT	CASSLQGEKLFF
TRBJ2-7	TRBD2	TRBV10-3	.	TGTGCCATCAGTGAGTCTGCTAGCGGGGGACTCGGGTACGAGCAGTACTTC	CAISESASGGLGYEQYF
TRBJ1-1	TRBD1	TRBV5-1	.	TGCGCCAGCAGCTTGGGTTGGACAGGCTCTAACACTGAAGCTTTCTTT	CASSLGWTGSNTEAFF
TRBJ2-1	.	TRBV27	few	TGTGCCAGCAGTTTAGTTGGCTGGAGTAGCTCCTACAATGAGCAGTTCTTC	CASSLVGWSSSYNEQFF
TRBJ1-4	.	TRBV5-4	few	TGTGCCAGCAGCACGACACAGGAAGGTGAAAAACTGTTTTTT	CASSTTQEGEKLFF
TRBJ2-1	.	TRBV6-6	.	TGTGCCAGCAGTCAACGACAGATATACAATGAGCAGTTCTTC	CASSQRQIYNEQFF
TRBJ2-1	TRBD2	TRBV15	.	TGTGCCACCAGCAGAGGACCAACGGGGGGGGGTCCCTACAATGAGCAGTTCTTC	CATSRGPTGGGPYNEQFF
TRBJ2-2	.	TRBV25-1	few	TGTGCCAGCAGTGAATACAGGGACACCGGGGAGCTGTTTTTT	CASSEYRDTGELFF
TRBJ2-1	TRBD1	TRBV6-5	.	TGTGCCAGCAGTGGGGACAGCCTATCCAATGAGCAGTTCTTC	CASSGDSLSNEQFF
TRBJ2-2	TRBD1	TRBV6-6	.	TGTGCCAGCAGTTCACGGACAGGGGACACCGGGGAGCTGTTTTTT	CASSSRTGDTGELFF
TRBJ1-5	.	TRBV2	.	TGTGCCAGCAGGCCGGGAGGCAGCAATCAGCCCCAGCATTTT	CASRPGGSNQPQHF
TRBJ2-7	TRBD1	TRBV2	.	TGTGCCAGCAGTTTACCTTCGACAGGGCGAGGCTCCTACGAGCAGTACTTC	CASSLPSTGRGSYEQYF
TRBJ2-2	TRBD1	TRBV5-1	.	TGCGCCAGCAGCTTGGAGGGACAGGGGGCGCGGTACACCGGGGAGCTGTTTTTT	CASSLEGQGARYTGELFF
TRBJ1-1	.	TRBV6-1	few	TGTGCCAGCACCGAACGGGGAAGTGTAACTGAAGCTTTCTTT	CASTERGSVTEAFF
TRBJ1-4	TRBD1	TRBV5-5	few	TGTGCCAGCAGCTTGACCGGACAGGTTCTCAATGAAAAACTGTTTTTT	CASSLTGQVLNEKLFF
TRBJ2-7	TRBD1	TRBV2	.	TGTGCCAGCCTACTGGACAGGGGGATCCACGAGCAGTACTTC	CASLLDRGIHEQYF
TRBJ2-5	TRBD1	TRBV6-5	.	TGTGCCAGCAGTACGAAGGGGGCATTCGAGACCCAGTACTTC	CASSTKGAFETQYF
TRBJ2-4	.	TRBV2	.	TGTGCCAGCAGTTTCCTCCGGGATTGGGAAAACAGTCAGTACTTC	CASSFLRDWENSQYF